Below are 13 T cell receptor beta chains sequenced from a single sample in a study of CD8+ T cells in alopecia areata. RNA extraction was followed by reverse transcription into cDNA, which acted as the sequencing template. The repertoire was sequenced with immunoSEQ multiplex PCR; TCRdb's copy has only in-frame clones and lacks some. The top ten clones hold about 1.6% of a sample with some 200,000 clones, about 57% of them seen once. Indicated treatment: oral pan-JAK inhibitor, 5-10 mg twice daily. The sample in question was CD4+ T cells sorted from blood, obtained at week 4, from a patient treated with tofacitinib. All receptors derive from a human donor with alopecia areata.

In this sample, this clone turned up a few times. This chain uses TRBV7-2 with TRBJ1-2; 7 nucleotides match TRBD1. From germline, CDR1 is SGHTA and CDR2 FQGNSA. The ends lost 5 bases at V and 7 bases at J; junction bases unmatched: 10. There are 14 residues in the CDR3. CDR3: CASSTQGGLFGYTF. The DNA for the CDR3 is TGTGCCAGCAGCACCCAGGGGGGGCTCTTTGGCTACACCTTC.

This clone was observed a handful of times. The chain has TRBV29-1 and TRBJ2-3; no clear D gene. Trimming left V 3 bases short and J 6 bases short, with 16 bases between. The CDR3 is 14 residues long. CDR1 and CDR2 from the germline V gene are SQVTM and ANQGSEA. The DNA for the CDR3 is TGCAGCGTTGATGCGGCAGACCTCCTGGATACGCAGTATTTT. Protein sequence: CSVDAADLLDTQYF.

The V and J genes are TRBV10-2 and TRBJ2-4; D perhaps matches TRBD2 (5 bases). The CDR3 is made up of 13 amino acids. Germline-derived CDR1 and CDR2 are WSHSY and SAAADI. Trimming shortened V by 3 bases and J by 13 bases, and 16 bases separated the two germline ends. This CDR3 is CASSDDYMGGQYF. The CDR3 nucleotides are TGCGCCAGCAGTGATGACTACATGGGTGGCCAGTACTTC.

J is TRBJ1-1 and V is TRBV2; 8 positions agree with TRBD1. V dropped 2 bases and J dropped 7; count of bases not matched to a gene: 6. This CDR3 contains 14 residues. Looked up from germline, CDR1 is SNHLY and CDR2 is FYNNEI. CDR3: CASSETPGQGEAFF. CDR3 nucleotide sequence: TGTGCCAGCAGTGAAACTCCTGGACAGGGTGAAGCTTTCTTT.

This clone was observed a handful of times. The chain is built from TRBV9 and TRBJ1-2; 7 bases line up with TRBD1. Trimming took 3 bases from V and 4 from J; bases not matched to a gene: 6. CDR1 SGDLS and CDR2 YYNGEE come from the germline V gene. The length of the CDR3 is 14 residues. The CDR3 is CASSASTGAYGYTF. In nucleotides, the CDR3 is TGTGCCAGCAGCGCAAGCACAGGGGCCTATGGCTACACCTTC. Looking up the rest from reference TRBV9 and TRBJ1-2 gives the full variable domain: DSGVTQTPKHLITATGQRVTLRCSPRSGDLSVYWYQQSLDQGLQFLIQYYNGEERAKGNILERFSAQQFPDLHSELNLSSLELGDSALYFCASSASTGAYGYTFGSGTRLTVV.

This clone has a single count. The chain carries TRBV30 and TRBJ1-1; D gene uncertain. The V gene lost 1 base and the J gene lost 4 bases, with 10 bases spanning the gap. The CDR3 loop spans 13 amino acids. CDR1 is GTSNPN and CDR2 is SVGIG in the germline V gene (reference sequence). This chain's CDR3 is CAWSGQTITEAFF. The CDR3 nucleotides are TGTGCCTGGAGTGGCCAGACTATCACTGAAGCTTTCTTT.

The chain employs TRBV29-1 and TRBJ2-3; 7 bases are a match to TRBD2. CDR1 is SQVTM, CDR2 ANQGSEA, per germline. The J segment lost 8 bases and the V segment lost 7 bases, leaving 12 bases of the junction unmatched. This CDR3 is 13 amino acids long. CDR3 DNA: TGCAGCGACAGACTAGCCGGGATTGGTACGCAGTATTTT. Its protein is CSDRLAGIGTQYF.

The V gene is TRBV2, the J gene TRBJ2-3; D is unclear. The CDR3 totals 16 residues. Germline V gives CDR1 SNHLY, CDR2 FYNNEI. Trimming removed 3 bases from V and 4 bases from J, with 17 bases in between. CDR3 residues: CASSDGSTVVADTQYF. For the CDR3, the DNA is TGTGCCAGCAGTGATGGCTCTACAGTGGTGGCAGATACGCAGTATTTT.

Worth noting for this clone: The identical CDR3 is also encoded by other nucleotide sequences in the sample. This sequence joins TRBV25-1 and TRBJ2-7; possible D gene TRBD1, 6 bases. There are 13 residues in the CDR3. Trimming shortened V by 3 bases and J by 3 bases, and 9 bases separated the two germline ends. The V gene's germline CDR1 is MGHDK and CDR2 SYGVNS. CDR3: CASSEGHSYEQYF. The CDR3 DNA reads as TGTGCCAGCAGTGAGGGACACAGCTACGAGCAGTACTTC.

The table lists this clone with a count of one. The sample carries other DNA sequences with the same CDR3. The rearrangement joins TRBV2 to TRBJ1-2; D is undetermined. The CDR3 is 11 residues long. CDR1 is SNHLY, CDR2 FYNNEI, per germline. V was cut by 6 bases and J by 2 bases, with 4 bases left in between. This CDR3 is CASRGNYGYTF. The CDR3 DNA reads TGTGCCAGCAGGGGGAACTATGGCTACACCTTC.

The V gene is TRBV29-1, the J gene TRBJ2-7, with 7 bases fitting TRBD1. The CDR3 covers 13 residues. CDR1 SQVTM and CDR2 ANQGSEA come from the germline V gene. V gave up 3 bases and J gave up 3 bases; unmatched junction bases: 5. The CDR3 sequence is CSVELDRNYEQYF. CDR3 sequence (DNA): TGCAGCGTTGAGTTGGACAGGAACTACGAGCAGTACTTC.

This clone was observed a few times. J is TRBJ2-6 and V is TRBV4-2; 7 bases align to TRBD2. V lost 2 bases, J lost 0 bases, and 7 bases stayed unmatched. The CDR3 is 18 residues long. The V gene's germline CDR1 is LGHNA and CDR2 YNFKEQ. The CDR3 sequence is CASSQRGRDPSGANVLTF. The CDR3 region has the DNA TGTGCCAGCAGCCAACGGGGGAGGGATCCCTCTGGGGCCAACGTCCTGACTTTC.

The chain links TRBV7-3 to TRBJ1-1, with no clear D. The CDR3 runs to 13 residues. V was cut by 3 bases and J by 1 base, with 6 bases left in between. Germline V gene sequence: CDR1 SGHTA, CDR2 FQGTGA. CDR3 residues: CASSFSGNTEAFF. The DNA for the CDR3 is TGTGCCAGCAGCTTCTCAGGGAACACTGAAGCTTTCTTT.